The 20 T cell receptor beta chains reported below all come from one sample, sequenced in a study of response to subunit inactivated influenza vaccine. TCRdb re-analysed the RT-PCR reads in MiXCR, keeping a single row per CDR3 protein. The data show approximately 160,000 distinct CDR3 sequences, roughly 10% seen once. Sample: CD8+ T cells sorted from PBMCs, taken less than 30 months after vaccination. The receptors here all came from a man aged 45-69 years who received an inactivated influenza vaccine.

This clonotype came up many times. The rearrangement joins TRBV6-5 to TRBJ1-1; D call uncertain. V lost 0 bases and J lost 5, with 13 bases in between. CDR1 and CDR2 (germline): MNHEY, SVGAGI. This CDR3 spans 15 amino acids. The DNA of the CDR3 is TGTGCCAGCAGTTACTCGGAGGGTATGGGGACTGAAGCTTTCTTT. It is translated as CASSYSEGMGTEAFF.

This clonotype has more than one count but fewer than ten. The chain is built from TRBV9 and TRBJ2-3; TRBD2 aligns across 10 bases. The J segment lost 0 bases and the V segment lost 5 bases, leaving 12 bases of the junction unmatched. Germline CDR1 SGDLS, CDR2 YYNGEE. The CDR3 covers 18 residues. CDR3 nucleotide sequence: TGTGCCAGCAGTTCCCCATGGGGACTAGCGACGAGCACAGATACGCAGTATTTT. Protein sequence: CASSSPWGLATSTDTQYF.

This clonotype was observed at least ten times. V is TRBV6-2 or TRBV6-3 and J is TRBJ2-5, with 11 bases that match TRBD2. Looked up from germline, CDR1 is MNHEY and CDR2 is SVGEGT. This CDR3 region has 18 residues. The V and J ends lost 2 bases and 5 bases, in that order; junction bases with no gene match: 13. CDR3 DNA sequence: TGTGCCAGCAGTTACCCGATCAGAACTAGCGGGGGTCGGGAGACCCAGTACTTC. This sequence encodes CASSYPIRTSGGRETQYF.

In its sample, this clonotype was seen a few times. This chain joins TRBV6-1 and TRBJ2-1, with 12 bases fitting TRBD2. The CDR3 contains 16 residues. Unmatched junction bases numbered 5, after V lost 5 bases and J lost 3 bases. The germline V gene encodes CDR1 MNHNS and CDR2 SASEGT. This CDR3 is CASSLQLAGGYNEQFF. CDR3 sequence (DNA): TGTGCCAGCAGTCTCCAACTAGCGGGAGGCTACAATGAGCAGTTCTTC.

In this sample, this clonotype turned up a few times. The chain combines TRBV15 with TRBJ2-1; D gene unclear. Germline V gene sequence: CDR1 LNHNV, CDR2 YYDKDF (reference sequence). There are 15 residues in the CDR3. V was clipped by 4 bases and J by 3 bases, with 13 bases between them. The CDR3 DNA reads TGTGCCACCAGCACACTTGACCAGTTCTACAATGAGCAGTTCTTC. Amino acids: CATSTLDQFYNEQFF.

In this sample, this clonotype turned up many times. V usage is TRBV4-3 and J usage is TRBJ2-5; tentatively, D is TRBD1 or TRBD2 (5 bases each). CDR1 and CDR2 from the germline V gene are LGHNA and YSLEER. This CDR3 is built from 17 residues. Deletions cut 1 base from V and 0 bases from J, with 15 bases between. The CDR3 sequence: CASSQVSGTGYQETQYF. CDR3 nucleotide sequence: TGCGCCAGCAGCCAAGTATCCGGGACGGGGTACCAAGAGACCCAGTACTTC.

The sample holds many counts of this clonotype. The chain has TRBV3-1 and TRBJ2-1; D unresolved. In germline, CDR1 is LGHDT, CDR2 YNNKEL (reference sequence). The germline V and J ends were trimmed by 0 bases and 0 bases, with 6 bases remaining between them. The CDR3 has 15 amino acids. The CDR3 bases are TGTGCCAGCAGCCAAGAAATAGGCTCCTACAATGAGCAGTTCTTC. Translated: CASSQEIGSYNEQFF.

CDR3 sequence (DNA): TGCAGCGTTGATCTCGGCCTTGACAATGAGCAGTTCTTC. Residues: CSVDLGLDNEQFF. The gene calls are TRBV29-1 and TRBJ2-1, with D hard to call. V was cut by 3 bases and J by 5 bases, with 11 bases left in between. The CDR3 has 13 residues. Germline assignment: CDR1 SQVTM and CDR2 ANQGSEA.

This clonotype was recorded many times. This chain joins TRBV7-3 and TRBJ2-1, with 11 bases lining up with TRBD2. CDR3 length: 16 residues. Germline V gene lookup returns CDR1 SGHTA and CDR2 FQGTGA. The V gene end was trimmed by 0 bases and the J gene end by 4 bases; junction bases not matched to a gene: 2. CDR3 nucleotides: TGTGCCAGCAGCTTAACAGGGACTAGCGGTTACAATGAGCAGTTCTTC. Amino acid sequence: CASSLTGTSGYNEQFF. The full variable domain, in which reference TRBV7-3 and TRBJ2-1 provide the parts outside the CDR3, is GAGVSQTPSNKVTEKGKYVELRCDPISGHTALYWYRQSLGQGPEFLIYFQGTGAADDSGLPNDRFFAVRPEGSVSTLKIQRTERGDSAVYLCASSLTGTSGYNEQFFGPGTRLTVL.

The rearrangement links TRBV29-1 to TRBJ2-7; D is unclear. CDR1 is SQVTM and CDR2 is ANQGSEA in the germline V gene. This CDR3 comprises 10 residues. Deletions cut 6 bases from V and 6 bases from J, with 9 bases between. CDR3 DNA sequence: TGCAGCGTCGGCCATCCCGAGCAGTACTTC. Translated: CSVGHPEQYF.

The rearrangement uses TRBV6-5 and TRBJ2-4; 8 bases agree with TRBD2. Germline values: CDR1 MNHEY, CDR2 SVGAGI. This CDR3 has 17 amino acids. V shed 2 bases, J shed 0 bases, and the junction held 6 bases outside the gene matches. The CDR3 nucleotides are TGTGCCAGCAGTTACCTACGGGGGGGGGTAGCCAAAAACATTCAGTACTTC. This encodes CASSYLRGGVAKNIQYF.

This clonotype was recorded many times. The V and J genes are TRBV20-1 and TRBJ2-1; TRBD2 matches at 9 bases. After removal of 8 bases from V and 5 bases from J, the junction contained 13 bases not matched to a gene. The CDR3 is 15 residues long. Germline CDR1 and CDR2: DFQATT and SNEGSKA (reference sequence). The CDR3: CSLRLGGRDHNEQFF. The CDR3 DNA reads as TGCAGTCTCAGGCTTGGCGGGAGGGATCACAATGAGCAGTTCTTC.

The chain is built from TRBV6-2 or TRBV6-3 and TRBJ2-2, with D perhaps being TRBD1 or TRBD2 (5 bases each). This CDR3 region has 14 residues. From germline, CDR1 is MNHEY and CDR2 SVGEGT. V was clipped by 2 bases and J by 6 bases, with 10 bases between them. CDR3 sequence (DNA): TGTGCCAGCAGTTACGATAGGGGACCCGGGGAGCTGTTTTTT. Amino acid sequence: CASSYDRGPGELFF.

This sequence joins TRBV5-1 and TRBJ2-7; 8 bases match TRBD1. This CDR3 has 15 residues. CDR1 is SGHRS and CDR2 is YFSETQ in the germline V gene. Trimming removed 3 bases from V and 2 bases from J; junction bases left unmatched: 7. The CDR3 loop is CASSWTGTATYEQYF. In DNA form, the CDR3 reads TGCGCCAGCAGCTGGACAGGGACTGCGACCTACGAGCAGTACTTC.

The rearrangement joins TRBV9 to TRBJ2-1; 7 bases align to TRBD1. The V segment lost 0 bases and the J segment 3 bases; nucleotides outside the gene matches: 3. Germline V gene data show CDR1 as SGDLS and CDR2 as YYNGEE. The CDR3 is 15 residues long. The CDR3 bases are TGTGCCAGCAGCGTAGAAGGGGGCGTCTACAATGAGCAGTTCTTC. Residues: CASSVEGGVYNEQFF. Drawing the rest from reference TRBV9 and TRBJ2-1, the complete variable domain is DSGVTQTPKHLITATGQRVTLRCSPRSGDLSVYWYQQSLDQGLQFLIQYYNGEERAKGNILERFSAQQFPDLHSELNLSSLELGDSALYFCASSVEGGVYNEQFFGPGTRLTVL.

The gene calls are TRBV7-9 and TRBJ2-1; the match to TRBD1 covers 7 bases. The CDR3 runs to 16 residues. V trimming: 4 bases; J trimming: 2 bases; junction bases outside the gene matches: 8. The germline gives CDR1 SEHNR, CDR2 FQNEAQ (reference sequence). The chain's CDR3 is CASSSYRGRTYNEQFF. The CDR3 bases are TGTGCCAGCAGCTCTTATAGGGGGCGTACCTACAATGAGCAGTTCTTC. Looking up the rest from reference TRBV7-9 and TRBJ2-1 gives the full variable domain: DTGVSQNPRHKITKRGQNVTFRCDPISEHNRLYWYRQTLGQGPEFLTYFQNEAQLEKSRLLSDRFSAERPKGSFSTLEIQRTEQGDSAMYLCASSSYRGRTYNEQFFGPGTRLTVL.

There are a few counts of this clonotype. The chain combines TRBV12-3 or TRBV12-4 with TRBJ2-1, with TRBD2 identical over 7 bases. The CDR3 has 15 residues. V lost 6 bases and J lost 2; bases outside the gene matches: 7. The CDR3 is CASRVGRSPYNEQFF. CDR3 DNA: TGTGCCAGCAGGGTCGGGAGGTCCCCCTACAATGAGCAGTTCTTC.

The rearrangement joins TRBV9 to TRBJ2-3; TRBD2 agrees at 12 bases. J was trimmed by 3 bases and V by 3 bases; bases with no gene match: 5. The V gene's germline CDR1 is SGDLS and CDR2 YYNGEE. This CDR3 comprises 16 residues. This CDR3 is CASSETSGSFTDTQYF. DNA of the CDR3: TGTGCCAGCAGCGAGACTAGCGGGAGTTTTACAGATACGCAGTATTTT.

There are many counts of this clonotype. The chain joins TRBV4-1 to TRBJ2-2; D ambiguous. V was clipped by 1 base and J by 2 bases, with 2 bases between them. Germline loops: CDR1 MGHRA, CDR2 YSYEKL. This CDR3 is 13 amino acids long. This chain's CDR3 is CASSQGNTGELFF. Written as DNA, the CDR3 is TGCGCCAGCAGCCAAGGAAACACCGGGGAGCTGTTTTTT.

This chain links TRBV9 with TRBJ2-7; D is perhaps TRBD1 or TRBD2 (7 bases each). This CDR3 region has 16 residues. With 4 bases removed from V and 2 bases from J, the gap between germline ends came to 19 bases. CDR1 is SGDLS and CDR2 is YYNGEE in the germline V gene. As DNA, the CDR3 is TGTGCCAGCAGCCCCTCAGGGGGGGGACAGCCCTACGAGCAGTACTTC. Its translation is CASSPSGGGQPYEQYF.